What follows are 2 T cell receptor beta chains derived from one specimen sequenced in a study of blood T cells in healthy people across ages. Alongside a J-beta primer mix, a sample-barcoded 5' primer served in a second PCR lasting roughly 6 to 11 cycles. MiXCR, applied by TCRdb to the 5' RACE reads, yields one record per CDR3 protein. The sample consists of approximately 800,000 distinct CDR3 sequences, roughly 50% of them appearing once. The sequenced sample consisted of blood. These receptors originate from an elderly man in good health.

The rearrangement links TRBV2 to TRBJ1-2, with a weak D call TRBD1 (6 bases). CDR3 length: 15 residues. The germline V gene has CDR1 SNHLY and CDR2 FYNNEI. V lost 3 bases, J lost 4 bases, and 15 bases lay in between. The CDR3 region is CASSEGRGHSYGYTF. The CDR3 DNA follows: TGTGCCAGCAGTGAGGGGCGGGGACACAGCTATGGCTACACCTTC.

The chain recombines TRBV7-8 with TRBJ2-1; D is perhaps TRBD2 (6 bases). CDR3 length: 16 amino acids. CDR1 and CDR2 from the germline V gene are SGHVS and FQNEAQ. Trimming removed 1 base at V and 7 bases at J, with 17 bases between. The CDR3 reads CASSLVVGGVLNEQFF. CDR3 nucleotides: TGTGCCAGCAGCTTAGTCGTGGGCGGGGTGCTAAATGAGCAGTTCTTC.